The 13 T cell receptor beta chains reported below all come from one sample, sequenced in a study of cytomegalovirus exposure and HLA in healthy donors. PCR used 60 Vbeta primers and 13 Jbeta primers. Generated by immunoSEQ multiplex PCR, the TCRdb table keeps only in-frame clones and is missing some. This table lists around 46,000 clones. The sequenced sample consisted of PBMCs. These receptors were collected from a woman in her 40s in good health and CMV-seronegative.

The CDR3 sequence is CASSYVRTSGTDTQYF. For the CDR3, the DNA is TGTGCCAGCAGTTACGTCCGGACTAGCGGGACAGATACGCAGTATTTT. This sequence joins TRBV6-5 and TRBJ2-3, with 11 positions matching TRBD2. V trimming: 2 bases; J trimming: 3 bases; junction bases outside the gene matches: 4. CDR1 is MNHEY and CDR2 is SVGAGI in the germline V gene. This CDR3 is 16 amino acids long.

Details on this clone: Germline is not matched at one junction end, which may reflect a read error. V is TRBV7-9 and J is TRBJ2-5; 9 bases fit TRBD2. CDR1 SEHNR and CDR2 FQNEAQ come from the germline V gene (reference sequence). This CDR3 region has 15 residues. The DNA for the CDR3 is TGTGCCAGCACCTTAGGGCGGGAGGGCCAAGAGACCCAGTACTTC. This sequence encodes CASTLGREGQETQYF.

This chain connects TRBV27 to TRBJ1-1; the D is unclear. The CDR3 contains 14 residues. The V gene's germline CDR1 is MNHEY and CDR2 SMNVEV (reference sequence). V dropped 6 bases and J dropped 4 bases, with 15 bases sitting between them. CDR3 protein: CASRRPGESTEAFF. CDR3 nucleotides: TGTGCCAGCAGGCGCCCCGGGGAGTCCACTGAAGCTTTCTTT.

The rearrangement joins TRBV5-1 to TRBJ1-1; 8 bases map to TRBD1. The CDR3 sequence is 16 residues long. Germline lookup yields CDR1 SGHRS and CDR2 YFSETQ. The V gene end was trimmed by 0 bases and the J gene end by 3 bases; junction bases not matched to a gene: 7. The CDR3, as DNA: TGCGCCAGCAGCTTGGTCTCAGGGGGCATGCACACTGAAGCTTTCTTT. Translation: CASSLVSGGMHTEAFF.

The V call is TRBV15, the J call TRBJ2-3; 8 bases line up with TRBD1. This CDR3 contains 15 residues. V lost 5 bases and J lost 6; bases outside the gene matches: 10. Germline CDR1 is LNHNV and CDR2 is YYDKDF (reference sequence). The DNA of the CDR3 is TGTGCCACCAGCGGTTCGACAGGGGTGGGCGATACGCAGTATTTT. This encodes CATSGSTGVGDTQYF.

This sequence joins TRBV7-9 and TRBJ1-5; TRBD1 might be the D (6 bases). Trimming removed 3 bases from V and 2 bases from J, with 11 bases in between. Germline CDR1 SEHNR, CDR2 FQNEAQ (reference sequence). This CDR3 is built from 15 residues. The DNA of the CDR3 is TGTGCCAGCAGCTTGGGCAGGGGTGGCAATCAGCCCCAGCATTTT. Residues: CASSLGRGGNQPQHF.

The V gene is TRBV5-4, the J gene TRBJ1-2; 8 bases are a match to TRBD1. Trimming at V came to 3 bases and at J to 4 bases, leaving 5 bases not matched to a gene. Germline V gene sequence: CDR1 SGHNT, CDR2 YYREEE (reference sequence). This CDR3 is 14 amino acids long. As DNA, the CDR3 is TGTGCCAGCAGCTGGGGGGACAGGCCCTATGGCTACACCTTC. Encoded protein: CASSWGDRPYGYTF.

V is TRBV7-8 and J is TRBJ2-7; maybe TRBD1 (6 bases). The CDR3 extends over 13 amino acids. Germline CDR1 is SGHVS and CDR2 is FQNEAQ. The V gene lost 2 bases and the J gene lost 4 bases, with 9 bases spanning the gap. CDR3 nucleotides: TGTGCCAGCAGCTTACGACAGGAGTACGAGCAGTACTTC. It is translated as CASSLRQEYEQYF.

This sequence joins TRBV7-2 and TRBJ2-2; 11 bases map to TRBD2. V dropped 7 bases and J dropped 3; count of bases not matched to a gene: 7. The germline gives CDR1 SGHTA, CDR2 FQGNSA. There are 16 residues in the CDR3. The CDR3 DNA sequence: TGTGCCAGCACGCGAACTAGCGGGAGTTACACCGGGGAGCTGTTTTTT. Translated, it gives CASTRTSGSYTGELFF.

V is TRBV18 and J is TRBJ1-3, with 7 bases matching TRBD1. This CDR3 region has 14 residues. Germline V gene lookup returns CDR1 KGHSH and CDR2 LQKENI. Losses at the gene ends were 3 bases for V and 6 bases for J; bases not matched to a gene: 5. Here the CDR3 DNA reads TGTGCCAGCTCACCTCCGGGACAGAAAAACACCATATATTTT. It yields the protein CASSPPGQKNTIYF.

The chain has TRBV7-6 and TRBJ1-3, with 8 bases fitting TRBD1. The CDR3 covers 16 residues. Per germline, CDR1 SGHVS and CDR2 FNYEAQ. V was pared by 4 bases and J by 4 bases, with 9 bases of the junction left unmatched. The DNA of the CDR3 is TGTGCCAGCAGCTCCCAGGACAGGGCTACGGGAAACACCATATATTTT. This encodes CASSSQDRATGNTIYF.

This chain joins TRBV19 and TRBJ2-1, with 15 positions matching TRBD2. Per germline, CDR1 LNHDA and CDR2 SQIVND (reference sequence). V lost 6 bases, J lost 2 bases, and 8 bases stayed unmatched. The CDR3 runs to 18 residues. This CDR3 reads CASSPGLAGGWPYNEQFF. The CDR3 nucleotides are TGTGCCAGTAGCCCCGGACTAGCGGGAGGGTGGCCCTACAATGAGCAGTTCTTC.

The rearrangement uses TRBV29-1 and TRBJ2-7; 7 positions agree with TRBD1. The germline V gene encodes CDR1 SQVTM and CDR2 ANQGSEA. J was trimmed by 4 bases and V by 4 bases; bases with no gene match: 4. The CDR3 runs 12 residues. CDR3 in amino acids: CSVAPGQYEQYF. In DNA, the CDR3 is TGCAGCGTTGCGCCGGGACAGTACGAGCAGTACTTC.